The 20 T cell receptor beta chains listed next were all sequenced from one sample in a study of low-dose radiotherapy and immunotherapy resistance in tumors. Gene-specific TRAV and TRBV primers were used for first-strand cDNA, covering alpha and beta chains. Using a constant-region primer together with a V-primer adapter, TCRs were subjected to 20 PCR cycles of amplification. TCRdb re-called the reads with MiXCR, one entry per CDR3 protein. The data show around 80,000 distinct CDR3 sequences, approximately 20% seen once. Described time point: before trial treatment. Sample: PBMCs, taken before treatment. The receptors stem from a male donor with prostate cancer.

This clonotype was seen many times. The V and J genes are TRBV12-5 and TRBJ2-2; 8 positions agree with TRBD2. The trim removed 4 bases at V and 5 bases at J, leaving 9 bases unmatched. This CDR3 has 16 amino acids. CDR1 is LGHNT, CDR2 FRNRAP, per germline. CDR3 DNA sequence: TGTGCTAGTGGTTCCCCCCTTGCGGGAGGAACCGGGGAGCTGTTTTTT. Residues: CASGSPLAGGTGELFF.

This clonotype was observed many times. The rearrangement joins TRBV20-1 to TRBJ2-7; D gene unclear. V lost 1 base to trimming and J lost 2 bases, with 9 bases between them. Germline V gene sequence: CDR1 DFQATT, CDR2 SNEGSKA (reference sequence). The CDR3 covers 13 residues. CDR3 nucleotides: TGCAGTGCTAGAGGCCAGTCAACCTACGAGCAGTACTTC. It yields the protein CSARGQSTYEQYF.

Regarding this clonotype: A single base is all that separates this from a far larger clone, so a read error is likely. The J gene is TRBJ2-1, the V gene TRBV13; D might be TRBD1 (6 bases). This CDR3 comprises 16 residues. CDR1 and CDR2 from the germline V gene are PRHDT and FYEKMQ (reference sequence). The CDR3 is CASSLGQGSPYNGQFF. In nucleotides, the CDR3 is TGTGCCAGCAGCTTGGGTCAGGGGTCCCCCTACAATGGGCAGTTCTTC.

This clonotype appeared many times. CDR3 residues: CSARGTGKNIQYF. As DNA, the CDR3 is TGCAGTGCTAGGGGGACAGGCAAAAACATTCAGTACTTC. This chain joins TRBV20-1 and TRBJ2-4, with 8 bases identical to TRBD1. The CDR3 loop spans 13 amino acids. Per germline, CDR1 DFQATT and CDR2 SNEGSKA (reference sequence). Germline trimming cut 3 bases from V and 3 bases from J; bases unmatched to any gene: 1.

This clonotype was seen many times. The rearrangement links TRBV3-1 to TRBJ1-2; tentatively, D is TRBD1 (6 bases). The CDR3 is 13 residues long. V gave up 3 bases and J gave up 8 bases, with 13 bases separating them. CDR1 LGHDT and CDR2 YNNKEL come from the germline V gene (reference sequence). CDR3 DNA: TGTGCCAGCAGCCACGGTGCCAGGGGAGGCTACACCTTC. It encodes CASSHGARGGYTF.

This clonotype was recorded many times. The chain links TRBV3-1 to TRBJ1-5; no definite D call. V shed 0 bases and J shed 9 bases, with 15 bases lying between them. The CDR3 is 15 amino acids. Germline-derived CDR1 and CDR2 are LGHDT and YNNKEL (reference sequence). CDR3 nucleotide sequence: TGTGCCAGCAGCCAAGATTCCGGGGAGTTGCGGCCCCAGCATTTT. Protein sequence: CASSQDSGELRPQHF.

On this clonotype itself: The likely explanation is a read error, given a far larger clone one base away. The chain combines TRBV7-8 with TRBJ2-7; the match to TRBD2 covers 9 bases. V shed 1 base and J 7 bases; nucleotides not matched to a gene: 8. Looked up from germline, CDR1 is SGHVS and CDR2 is FQNEAQ. The CDR3 is 15 amino acids. CDR3 amino acids: CASSLGASGNNEQYF. The CDR3 nucleotides are TGTGCCAGCAGCTTAGGGGCTAGCGGGAATAATGAGCAGTACTTC.

With regard to this clonotype: It differs at one base from a far larger clone, so likely a read error. This sequence joins TRBV6-1 and TRBJ2-1; D may be TRBD1 or TRBD2 (5 bases each). Between the trimmed V and J ends, which lost 9 bases and 10 bases, there was a span of 19 bases. CDR1 is MNHNS and CDR2 is SASEGT in the germline V gene. The CDR3 runs 13 residues. CDR3 bases: TGTGCCAGTACCGCCGGGACCTCCTACGAGCAGTTCTTC. Protein product: CASTAGTSYEQFF.

This clonotype was observed many times. This chain uses TRBV6-2 or TRBV6-3 with TRBJ2-2, with TRBD2 as a possible D gene (6 bases). V dropped 5 bases and J dropped 8 bases, with 15 bases sitting between them. CDR1 MNHEY and CDR2 SVGEGT come from the germline V gene. The CDR3 is 14 amino acids. CDR3 sequence reads: CASSPRLGPGELFF. The CDR3 DNA reads as TGTGCCAGCAGTCCTAGACTAGGCCCTGGGGAGCTGTTTTTT.

This clonotype was picked up many times. The chain links TRBV6-2 or TRBV6-3 to TRBJ1-2; a weak D match, TRBD1 (6 bases). Germline V gene lookup returns CDR1 MNHEY and CDR2 SVGEGT. The V end lost 6 bases, the J end lost 3 bases, and 20 bases lay between the germline ends. The CDR3 runs 16 residues. In nucleotides, the CDR3 is TGTGCCAGCAGGGGGGCAGGAATCGTGGCAGACTATGGCTACACCTTC. It yields the protein CASRGAGIVADYGYTF.

This clonotype was seen at least ten times. The rearrangement links TRBV20-1 to TRBJ1-2; D unresolved. Germline-derived CDR1 and CDR2 are DFQATT and SNEGSKA (reference sequence). The length of the CDR3 is 12 residues. V shed 2 bases and J shed 8 bases, with 12 bases lying between them. The CDR3, as DNA: TGCAGTGCTAGAACCGGCTTGGGGGGCTACACCTTC. As protein: CSARTGLGGYTF.

This clonotype came up many times. The chain has TRBV3-1 and TRBJ2-7, with D perhaps TRBD1 (6 bases). Germline V gene lookup returns CDR1 LGHDT and CDR2 YNNKEL (reference sequence). V was shortened by 4 bases and J by 7 bases, with 20 bases between the two germline ends. CDR3 size: 15 residues. The DNA of the CDR3 is TGTGCCAGCAGCCTCGGGATCCAACAGGGTCAAGAGCAGTACTTC. Translating gives CASSLGIQQGQEQYF.

This clonotype was observed at least ten times. This rearrangement joins TRBV6-2 or TRBV6-3 to TRBJ1-5; D might be TRBD1 (5 bases). V was cut by 5 bases and J by 5 bases, with 10 bases left in between. This CDR3 has 13 residues. Germline loops: CDR1 MNHEY, CDR2 SVGEGT. CDR3 region: CASSVTGDQPQHF. The CDR3 nucleotides read TGTGCCAGCAGTGTTACAGGCGATCAGCCCCAGCATTTT.

Note on this clonotype: A read error is possible here, since a much larger clone lies one base away. The J gene is TRBJ1-1, the V gene TRBV20-1, with D tentatively TRBD1 (5 bases). The CDR3 has 14 residues. The V end lost 6 bases, the J end lost 3 bases, and 17 bases lay between the germline ends. Germline V lookup: CDR1 DFQATT, CDR2 SNEGSKA (reference sequence). DNA of the CDR3: TGCAGTGCGGGGCGCAGGGAGGGTCACACTGAAGCTTTCTTT. This gives the protein CSAGRREGHTEAFF.

This clonotype has a handful of counts. This rearrangement joins TRBV6-6 to TRBJ2-1; D is perhaps TRBD1 or TRBD2 (6 bases each). Germline assignment: CDR1 MNHNY and CDR2 SVGAGI (reference sequence). The CDR3 consists of 13 residues. V was cut by 7 bases and J by 7 bases, with 14 bases left in between. CDR3 residues: CASTRGVLNEQFF. The CDR3 DNA reads TGTGCCAGCACTAGGGGGGTATTGAATGAGCAGTTCTTC.

This clonotype was detected ten times or more. CDR3 bases: TGTGCCAGCAGTTCCGGGTCTGTCTCCTACAATGAGCAGTTCTTC. Amino acids: CASSSGSVSYNEQFF. This sequence joins TRBV28 and TRBJ2-1; D not resolved. Trimming took off 4 bases at V and 0 bases at J, with 10 bases between the two ends. This CDR3 has 15 residues. CDR1 is MDHEN, CDR2 SYDVKM, per germline.

This clonotype showed up just once. As DNA, the CDR3 is TGTGCCAGCCCCGCGAAGTTCCGGAGCAGGACCCAAGAGACCCAGTACTTC. Encoded protein: CASPAKFRSRTQETQYF. This chain links TRBV6-2 or TRBV6-3 with TRBJ2-5; D is ambiguous. Germline V gene sequence: CDR1 MNHEY, CDR2 SVGEGT. CDR3 length: 17 amino acids. V was shortened by 8 bases and J by 1 base, with 23 bases between the two germline ends.

This clonotype has a count of ten or more. The chain uses TRBV12-5 and TRBJ2-4; 13 bases are shared with TRBD2. Looked up from germline, CDR1 is LGHNT and CDR2 is FRNRAP. This CDR3 spans 18 amino acids. The trim removed 3 bases at V and 1 base at J, leaving 6 bases unmatched. CDR3 sequence: CASGFTSGGARAKNIQYF. CDR3 sequence (DNA): TGTGCTAGTGGTTTTACTAGCGGGGGGGCCCGCGCCAAAAACATTCAGTACTTC.

This clonotype was detected a few times. The chain is built from TRBV19 and TRBJ1-1; D call uncertain. Looked up from germline, CDR1 is LNHDA and CDR2 is SQIVND (reference sequence). The ends were cut back, 11 bases at V and 5 bases at J, with 15 bases in the middle. The CDR3 is 12 residues long. In DNA form, the CDR3 reads TGTGCCTCCACTGGGCATTTAACTGAAGCTTTCTTT. Translating it yields CASTGHLTEAFF.

This clonotype showed up many times. The chain is built from TRBV29-1 and TRBJ2-7, with no clear D. The germline V and J ends were trimmed by 5 bases and 0 bases, with 8 bases remaining between them. The CDR3 has 12 amino acids. In germline, CDR1 is SQVTM, CDR2 ANQGSEA. The CDR3 nucleotides read TGCAGCGTTCAGTTCACCTCCTACGAGCAGTACTTC. Protein sequence: CSVQFTSYEQYF.